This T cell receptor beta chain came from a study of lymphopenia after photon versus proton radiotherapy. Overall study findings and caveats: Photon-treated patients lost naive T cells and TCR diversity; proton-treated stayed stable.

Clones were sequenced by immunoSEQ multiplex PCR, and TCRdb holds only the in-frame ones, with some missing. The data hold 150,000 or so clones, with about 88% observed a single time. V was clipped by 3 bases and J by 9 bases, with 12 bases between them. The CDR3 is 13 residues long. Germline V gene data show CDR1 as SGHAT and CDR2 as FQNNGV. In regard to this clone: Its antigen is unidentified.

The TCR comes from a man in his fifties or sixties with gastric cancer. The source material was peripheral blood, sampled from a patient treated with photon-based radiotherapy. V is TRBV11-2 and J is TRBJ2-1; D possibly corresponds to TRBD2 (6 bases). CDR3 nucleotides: TGTGCCAGCAGCTTGTCGGGAGCTGCTGAGCAGTTCTTC. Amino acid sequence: CASSLSGAAEQFF.